This T cell receptor (beta chain) was profiled in a study of monozygotic twins with inflammatory bowel disease (dated by TCRdb to about 2019). Concerning the study at large: The complete study included 30 or so monozygotic twin pairs: 19 IBD-discordant Danish pairs and nine German pairs, of which four were IBD-concordant and five were IBD-discordant. The search for disease-associated traits relied mainly on comparing, within discordant pairs, IBD patients with their genetically identical healthy co-twins. Each individual had, on average, about 151 000 unique TCRalpha sequences and 181 000 unique TCRbeta sequences available for analysis.

What the authors observed across the whole study: TCRbeta repertoire diversity, by inverse Simpson index, was decreased in IBD patients compared with their healthy co-twins. Repertoire similarity did not differ between concordant and discordant twins, which could be due to limited statistical power. The results gave no support for a single strong signal or clonotype linked to IBD. Different T cell subtypes could not be distinguished in the analysis. Compared with healthy twins, IBD patients had fewer clonotypes in common with other individuals, a difference most pronounced in patients showing signs of disease activity. Because patients were on differing immunosuppressive treatments, the repertoires may have picked up extra background noise and inter-individual variability.

Libraries were built with 5' RACE. The input for every TCR library was roughly 3.5 ug of total RNA. cDNA was synthesized with SMARTScribe reverse transcriptase in eight separate reactions per sample. During cDNA synthesis, unique molecular identifiers containing a 6-nucleotide sample barcode were introduced by template switching. TCRalpha and TCRbeta cDNA was amplified by two nested PCRs of 16 and 9 cycles, with bead purification after each PCR. Before amplification, the cDNA was treated with uracil DNA-glycosylase and purified using the QIAquick PCR purification kit. In the second PCR, Illumina TruSeq-compatible adapters and sample-specific barcodes were added. Library quality and concentration were assessed using TapeStation and Qubit, and approximately 5 ng of each library was pooled. Sequencing of pooled libraries was carried out on an Illumina HiSeq2500 single-index Rapid Run using 2 x 100 bp reads and custom sequencing primers. On the authors' methods: PCR and sequencing errors were corrected by UMI-based consensus assembly using MiGEC version 1.2.6. MiXCR version 2.1.1 was used for V(D)J alignment, clonotype assembly and CDR3 extraction. To normalise gene usage, clonotype sharing and MAIT/NKT TCR abundance, the analysis used the top 1000, 10 000 and 20 000 clonotypes per sample. Diversity was computed as the inverse Simpson index with the vegan R package after downsampling to 27 000 UMIs. Statistical testing used paired Mann-Whitney U tests on the discordant twin pairs and applied Benjamini-Hochberg correction for multiple testing. Following reprocessing of the reads by TCRdb, the data hold one row per CDR3 protein sequence and no DNA is available. These V and J calls derive from TCRdb rather than the authors' analysis. The table for this sample records about 160,000 distinct CDR3 sequences. The top ten clonotypes cover roughly 2.4% of the sample.

Regarding this clonotype: The antigen it binds to is not known.

An approximately 2.6 ml peripheral blood sample was drawn into PAXgene tubes per donor and stored at -80°C. Total RNA was isolated from whole blood with the PAXgene blood miRNA kit on an automated QIAcube, without T cell sorting. Peripheral blood from monozygotic twin pairs concordant or discordant for inflammatory bowel disease was subjected to deep TCRalpha and TCRbeta repertoire profiling with unique molecular barcoding. Smoking habits were recorded for all twin pairs, and each individual was classified as a current, former or never smoker. The TCR was taken from a human donor with ulcerative colitis or Crohn's disease, or a healthy co-twin of an affected twin (not recorded which). Material for sequencing was blood.

The CDR3 region reads CASSQDPGPASTDTQYF. Here the chain combines TRBV3-1 and TRBJ2-3; TCRdb gives TRBD1 as the D gene, but with no DNA this cannot be confirmed. Inclusive of the bounding cysteine and phenylalanine, the CDR3 is 17 residues long. Only the protein sequence is given. CDR1 is given as LGHDT and CDR2 as YNNKEL, both from the germline V gene (reference sequence).